One T cell receptor (beta chain) is described in this entry. It lacks a known antigen. Per-base qualities were not stored, and no clone one base away is much larger. Read against the paper, the sample's treatment or condition label means: nivolumab (PD-1 blockade) given before sampling. The DNeasy Blood and Tissue Kit was used to extract DNA from formalin-fixed paraffin-embedded specimens. This record belongs to a study of T cells in tumors and immune-related adverse events (dated by TCRdb to about 2021). Sequences MNHNY (CDR1) and SVGAGI (CDR2) are obtained from the germline V gene (reference sequence). After removal of 6 bases from V and 1 base from J, the junction retains 3 bases not matched to a gene. The CDR3, from cysteine to phenylalanine, totals 15 residues. The sequence is cut down to CDR3 DNA, 45 bases in frame from base 1. The TCR beta locus was amplified and sequenced with the immunoSEQ assay, yielding bulk TCR Vbeta CDR3 data. In the source study's methods: CDR3s were excluded if they were non-productive, were shorter than 7 amino acids, or did not start with C or end with F/W. Analysis was limited to specimens with at least 1000 reads, and clonotypes were defined at the amino acid level. Clonality was calculated as 1 minus Pielou's evenness. To equalize library sizes, abundance-weighted random subsampling with replacement was performed and repeated 100 times so that 95% confidence intervals could be reported. Repertoire overlap was quantified using the Morisita overlap index, and the top 40 clones per specimen were examined for overlap with the irAE. What TCRdb holds here is the immuneACCESS table cut down to in-frame rearrangements. Part of the clones is not present; checked against another copy, under half of the missing clones reflect an unresolved V gene, and the others are unexplained. V and J calls and clone size come straight from that table; D and trimming were deduced from the DNA. Within this sample are more than 20,000 clones, with around nine tenths of them counted one time only. The ten most abundant clones make up 1.3% of the sample.

This receptor was identified in a female donor with metastatic renal cell carcinoma. This chain is built from TRBV6-6 and TRBJ2-4, and 10 junctional nucleotides match TRBD2. This specimen consisted of lymph node tissue, obtained from a patient treated with anti-PD-1 therapy. The CDR3 sequence is CASSLAGVAKNIQYF. The DNA sequence follows: TGTGCCAGCAGCCTAGCGGGAGTGGCCAAAAACATTCAGTACTTC.